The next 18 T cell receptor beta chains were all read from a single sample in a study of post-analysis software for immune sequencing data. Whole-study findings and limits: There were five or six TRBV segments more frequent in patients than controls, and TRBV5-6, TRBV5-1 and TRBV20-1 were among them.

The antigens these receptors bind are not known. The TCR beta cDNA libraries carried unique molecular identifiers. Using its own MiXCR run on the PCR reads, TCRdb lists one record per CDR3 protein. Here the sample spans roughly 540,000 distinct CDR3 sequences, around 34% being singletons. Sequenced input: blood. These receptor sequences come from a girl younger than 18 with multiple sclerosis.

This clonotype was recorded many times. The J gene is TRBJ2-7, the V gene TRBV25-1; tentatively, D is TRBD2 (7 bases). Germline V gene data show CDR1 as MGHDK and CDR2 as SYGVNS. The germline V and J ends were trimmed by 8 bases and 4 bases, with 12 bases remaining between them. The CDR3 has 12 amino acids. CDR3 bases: TGTGCCAGCCGCGAGGGGGGGTACGAGCAGTACTTC. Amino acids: CASREGGYEQYF.

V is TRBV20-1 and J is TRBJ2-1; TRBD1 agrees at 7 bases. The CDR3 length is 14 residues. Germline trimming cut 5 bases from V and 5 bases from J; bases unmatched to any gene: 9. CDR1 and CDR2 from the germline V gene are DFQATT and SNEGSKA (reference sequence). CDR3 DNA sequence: TGCAGTGCTCCCCGCCTGAGGGGGCACAATGAGCAGTTCTTC. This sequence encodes CSAPRLRGHNEQFF.

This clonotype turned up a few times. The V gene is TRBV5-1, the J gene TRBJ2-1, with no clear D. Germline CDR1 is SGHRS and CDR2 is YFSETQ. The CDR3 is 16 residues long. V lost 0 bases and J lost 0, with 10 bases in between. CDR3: CASSLAGSSSYNEQFF. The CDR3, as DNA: TGCGCCAGCAGCTTGGCGGGTTCGAGCTCCTACAATGAGCAGTTCTTC.

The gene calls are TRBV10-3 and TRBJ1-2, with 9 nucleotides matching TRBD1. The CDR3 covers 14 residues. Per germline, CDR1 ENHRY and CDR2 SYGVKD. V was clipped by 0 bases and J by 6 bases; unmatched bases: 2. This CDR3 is CAISESTGGHGYTF. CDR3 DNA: TGTGCCATCAGTGAGTCCACAGGGGGCCATGGCTACACCTTC.

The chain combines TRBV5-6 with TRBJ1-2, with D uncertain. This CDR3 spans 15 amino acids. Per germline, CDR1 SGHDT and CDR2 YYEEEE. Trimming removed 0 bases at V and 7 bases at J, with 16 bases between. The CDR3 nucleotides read TGTGCCAGCAGCTTGGCCCGGCAGGAGTACTCTGGCTACACCTTC. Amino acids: CASSLARQEYSGYTF.

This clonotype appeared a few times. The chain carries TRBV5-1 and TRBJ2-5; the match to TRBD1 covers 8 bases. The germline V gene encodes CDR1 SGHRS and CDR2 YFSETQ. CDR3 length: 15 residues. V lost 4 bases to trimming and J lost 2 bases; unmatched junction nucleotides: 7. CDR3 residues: CASSPGQGHQETQYF. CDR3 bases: TGCGCCAGCAGCCCAGGACAGGGCCATCAAGAGACCCAGTACTTC.

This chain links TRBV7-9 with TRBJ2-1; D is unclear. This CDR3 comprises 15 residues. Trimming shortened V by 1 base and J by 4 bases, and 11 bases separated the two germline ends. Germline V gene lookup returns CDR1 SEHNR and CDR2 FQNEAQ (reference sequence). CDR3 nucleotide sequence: TGTGCCAGCAGCTTAGTCCCCGAAACTTACAATGAGCAGTTCTTC. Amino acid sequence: CASSLVPETYNEQFF.

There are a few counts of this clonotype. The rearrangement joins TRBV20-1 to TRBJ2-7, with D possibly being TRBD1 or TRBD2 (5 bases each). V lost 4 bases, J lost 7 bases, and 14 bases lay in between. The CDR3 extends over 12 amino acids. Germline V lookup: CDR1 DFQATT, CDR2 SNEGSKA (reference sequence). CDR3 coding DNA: TGCAGTGCTAACCGGGACCCGGGAGAGCAGTACTTC. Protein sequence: CSANRDPGEQYF.

CDR3 sequence reads: CASSSRIASSTDTQYF. DNA of the CDR3: TGCGCCAGCAGCTCCCGGATAGCTTCAAGCACAGATACGCAGTATTTT. The V and J genes are TRBV5-1 and TRBJ2-3; D gene uncertain. This CDR3 spans 16 amino acids. V was pared by 3 bases and J by 0 bases, with 14 bases between. Looked up from germline, CDR1 is SGHRS and CDR2 is YFSETQ.

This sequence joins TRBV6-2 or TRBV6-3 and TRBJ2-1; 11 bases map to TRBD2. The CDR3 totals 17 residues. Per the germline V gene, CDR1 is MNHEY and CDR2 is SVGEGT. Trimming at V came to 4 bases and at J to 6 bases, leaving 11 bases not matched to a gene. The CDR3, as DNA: TGTGCCAGCAGTTCCCGTCCGACTAGCGGGGTCCCCAATGAGCAGTTCTTC. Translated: CASSSRPTSGVPNEQFF.

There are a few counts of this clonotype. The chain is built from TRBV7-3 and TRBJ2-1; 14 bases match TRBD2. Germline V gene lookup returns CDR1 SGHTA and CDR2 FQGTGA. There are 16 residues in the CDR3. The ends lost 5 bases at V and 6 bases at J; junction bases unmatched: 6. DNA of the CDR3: TGTGCCAGCAGCGAGACTAGCGGGGGGGACAGCAATGAGCAGTTCTTC. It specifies CASSETSGGDSNEQFF.

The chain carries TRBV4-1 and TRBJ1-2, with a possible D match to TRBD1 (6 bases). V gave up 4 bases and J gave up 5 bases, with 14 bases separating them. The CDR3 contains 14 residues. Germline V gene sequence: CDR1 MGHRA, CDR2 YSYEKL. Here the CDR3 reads CASSPLGGTYGYTF. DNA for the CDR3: TGCGCCAGCAGCCCCTTAGGGGGGACTTATGGCTACACCTTC.

The CDR3 bases are TGTGCCAGCAGCTGGACAGGGGCACGCACCGGGGAGCTGTTTTTT. Protein: CASSWTGARTGELFF. This chain joins TRBV7-2 and TRBJ2-2; TRBD1 matches 9 bases. The CDR3 runs 15 residues. Germline V gene lookup returns CDR1 SGHTA and CDR2 FQGNSA. With 4 bases clipped from V and 4 bases from J, the junction kept 4 bases outside the gene matches.

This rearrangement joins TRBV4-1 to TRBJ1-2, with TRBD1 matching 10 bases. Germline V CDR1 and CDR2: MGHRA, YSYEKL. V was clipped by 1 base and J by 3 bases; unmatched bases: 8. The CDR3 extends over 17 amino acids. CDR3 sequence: CASSQATRDRGDYGYTF. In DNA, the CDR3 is TGCGCCAGCAGCCAAGCAACCCGGGACAGGGGTGACTATGGCTACACCTTC.

CDR3 loop: CASSLHVRGEETQFF. In nucleotides, the CDR3 is TGTGCCAGCAGTCTACATGTTCGGGGGGAAGAGACCCAGTTCTTC. The chain has TRBV12-3 or TRBV12-4 and TRBJ2-1, with 7 bases fitting TRBD2. The CDR3 has 15 amino acids. J gave up 13 bases and V 5 bases, and 17 bases lay outside the gene matches.

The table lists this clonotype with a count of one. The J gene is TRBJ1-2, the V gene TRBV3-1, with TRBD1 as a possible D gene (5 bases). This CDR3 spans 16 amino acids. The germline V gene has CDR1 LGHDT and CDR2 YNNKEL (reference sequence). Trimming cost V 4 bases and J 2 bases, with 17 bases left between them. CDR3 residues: CASSRAGRGANYGYTF. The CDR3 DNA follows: TGTGCCAGCAGCCGAGCGGGGAGGGGAGCCAACTATGGCTACACCTTC.

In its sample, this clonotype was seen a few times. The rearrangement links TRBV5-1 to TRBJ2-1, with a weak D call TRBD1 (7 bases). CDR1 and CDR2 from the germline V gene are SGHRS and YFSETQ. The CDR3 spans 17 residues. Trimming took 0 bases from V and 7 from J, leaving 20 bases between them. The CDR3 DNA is TGCGCCAGCAGCTTGGTGGAGGGGGCGCATTCTGATAATGAGCAGTTCTTC. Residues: CASSLVEGAHSDNEQFF.

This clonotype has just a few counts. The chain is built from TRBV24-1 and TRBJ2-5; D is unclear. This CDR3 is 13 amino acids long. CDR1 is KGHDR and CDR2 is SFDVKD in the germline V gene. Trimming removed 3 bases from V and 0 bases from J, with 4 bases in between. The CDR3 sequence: CATSDRDQETQYF. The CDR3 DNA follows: TGTGCCACCAGTGATCGGGACCAAGAGACCCAGTACTTC.